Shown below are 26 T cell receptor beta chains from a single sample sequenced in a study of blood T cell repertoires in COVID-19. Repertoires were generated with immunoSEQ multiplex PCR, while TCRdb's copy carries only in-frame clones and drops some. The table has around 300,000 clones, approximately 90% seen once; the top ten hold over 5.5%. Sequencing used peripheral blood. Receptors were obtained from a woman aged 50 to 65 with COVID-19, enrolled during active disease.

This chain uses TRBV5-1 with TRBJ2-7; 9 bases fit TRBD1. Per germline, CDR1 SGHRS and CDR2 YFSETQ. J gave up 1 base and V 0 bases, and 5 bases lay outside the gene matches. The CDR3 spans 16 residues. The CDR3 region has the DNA TGCGCCAGCAGCTTGGTACCGGGACAGGGTTCCTACGAGCAGTACTTC. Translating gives CASSLVPGQGSYEQYF.

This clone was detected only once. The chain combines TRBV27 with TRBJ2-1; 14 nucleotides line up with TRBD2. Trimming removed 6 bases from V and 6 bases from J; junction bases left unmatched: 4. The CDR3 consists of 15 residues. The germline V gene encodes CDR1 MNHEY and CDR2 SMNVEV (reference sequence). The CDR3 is CASRTSGRVANEQFF. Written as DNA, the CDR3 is TGTGCCAGCAGGACTAGCGGGAGGGTTGCCAATGAGCAGTTCTTC.

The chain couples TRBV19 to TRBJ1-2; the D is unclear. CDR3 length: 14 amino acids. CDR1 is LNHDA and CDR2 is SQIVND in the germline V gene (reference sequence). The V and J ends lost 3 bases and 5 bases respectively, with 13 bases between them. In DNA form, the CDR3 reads TGTGCCAGTAGTATTGCGGTCAGTCGGTATGGCTACACCTTC. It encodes CASSIAVSRYGYTF.

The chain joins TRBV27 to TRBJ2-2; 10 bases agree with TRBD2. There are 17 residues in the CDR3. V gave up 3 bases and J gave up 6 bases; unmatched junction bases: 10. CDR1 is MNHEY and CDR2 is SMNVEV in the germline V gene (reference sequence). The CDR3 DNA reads TGTGCCAGCAGTTTTCGCCTAGCGGGAGCGGTGCCCGGGGAGCTGTTTTTT. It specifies CASSFRLAGAVPGELFF.

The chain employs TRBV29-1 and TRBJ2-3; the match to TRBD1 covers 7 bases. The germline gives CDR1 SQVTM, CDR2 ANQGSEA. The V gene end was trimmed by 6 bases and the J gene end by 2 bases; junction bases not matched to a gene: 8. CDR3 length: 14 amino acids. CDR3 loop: CSVRDSGLTDTQYF. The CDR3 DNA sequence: TGCAGCGTCCGGGACAGTGGACTCACAGATACGCAGTATTTT.

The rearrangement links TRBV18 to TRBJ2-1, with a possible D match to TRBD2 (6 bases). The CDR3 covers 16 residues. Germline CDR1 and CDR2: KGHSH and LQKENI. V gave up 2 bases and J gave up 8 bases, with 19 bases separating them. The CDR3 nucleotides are TGTGCCAGCTCACCAGGGTCATCGCAGACGGGGGATGAGCAGTTCTTC. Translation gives CASSPGSSQTGDEQFF.

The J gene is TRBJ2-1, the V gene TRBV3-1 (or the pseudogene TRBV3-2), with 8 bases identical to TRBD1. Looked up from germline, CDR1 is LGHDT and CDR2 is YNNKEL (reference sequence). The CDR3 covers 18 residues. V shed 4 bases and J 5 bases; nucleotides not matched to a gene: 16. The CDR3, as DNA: TGTGCCAGCAGCCCTGTCCCGGGACAGGTAGTACGACACAATGAGCAGTTCTTC. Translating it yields CASSPVPGQVVRHNEQFF.

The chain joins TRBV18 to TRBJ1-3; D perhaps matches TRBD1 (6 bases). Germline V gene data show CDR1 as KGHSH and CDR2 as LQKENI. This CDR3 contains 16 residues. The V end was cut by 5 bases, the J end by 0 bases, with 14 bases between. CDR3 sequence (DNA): TGTGCCAGCTCATACAGGGCCGCGGCCTCTGGAAACACCATATATTTT. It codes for CASSYRAAASGNTIYF.

CDR3 protein: CASGTGPPNTEAFF. As DNA, the CDR3 is TGTGCCAGCGGGACAGGTCCTCCTAACACTGAAGCTTTCTTT. V is TRBV19 and J is TRBJ1-1; TRBD1 matches 8 bases. J gave up 2 bases and V 9 bases, and 8 bases lay outside the gene matches. Per germline, CDR1 LNHDA and CDR2 SQIVND (reference sequence). The CDR3 is 14 amino acids.

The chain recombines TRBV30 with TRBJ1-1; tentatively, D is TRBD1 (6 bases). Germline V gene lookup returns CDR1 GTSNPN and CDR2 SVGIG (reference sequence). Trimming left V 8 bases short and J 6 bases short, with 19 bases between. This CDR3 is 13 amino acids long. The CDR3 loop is CAVPGVVGAEAFF. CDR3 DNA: TGTGCCGTACCAGGGGTTGTTGGTGCTGAAGCTTTCTTT.

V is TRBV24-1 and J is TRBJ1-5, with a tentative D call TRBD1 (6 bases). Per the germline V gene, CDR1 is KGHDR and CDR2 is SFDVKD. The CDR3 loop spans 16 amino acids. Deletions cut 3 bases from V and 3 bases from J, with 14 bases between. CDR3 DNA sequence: TGTGCCACCAGTGATGCGGCGGGGGCTCTCAATCAGCCCCAGCATTTT. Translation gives CATSDAAGALNQPQHF.

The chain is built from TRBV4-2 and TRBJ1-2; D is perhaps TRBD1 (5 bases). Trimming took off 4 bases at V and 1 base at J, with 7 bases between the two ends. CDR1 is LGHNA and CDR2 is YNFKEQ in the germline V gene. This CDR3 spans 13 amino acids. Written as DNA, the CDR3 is TGTGCCAGCAGCCCGGGGGTTAACTATGGCTACACCTTC. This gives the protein CASSPGVNYGYTF.

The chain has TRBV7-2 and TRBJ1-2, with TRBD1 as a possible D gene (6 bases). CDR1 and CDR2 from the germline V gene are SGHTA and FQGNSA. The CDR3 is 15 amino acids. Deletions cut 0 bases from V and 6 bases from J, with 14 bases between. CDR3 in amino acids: CASSLATGTPDGYTF. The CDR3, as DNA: TGTGCCAGCAGCTTAGCTACCGGGACACCGGATGGCTACACCTTC.

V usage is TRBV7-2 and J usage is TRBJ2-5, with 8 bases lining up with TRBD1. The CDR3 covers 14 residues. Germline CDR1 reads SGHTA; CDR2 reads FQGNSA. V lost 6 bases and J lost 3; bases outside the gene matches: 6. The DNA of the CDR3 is TGTGCCAGCAGTATCAGGGGGCGGAAAGAGACCCAGTACTTC. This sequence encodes CASSIRGRKETQYF. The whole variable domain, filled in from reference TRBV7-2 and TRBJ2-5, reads GAGVSQSPSNKVTEKGKDVELRCDPISGHTALYWYRQSLGQGLEFLIYFQGNSAPDKSGLPSDRFSAERTGGSVSTLTIQRTQQEDSAVYLCASSIRGRKETQYFGPGTRLLVL.

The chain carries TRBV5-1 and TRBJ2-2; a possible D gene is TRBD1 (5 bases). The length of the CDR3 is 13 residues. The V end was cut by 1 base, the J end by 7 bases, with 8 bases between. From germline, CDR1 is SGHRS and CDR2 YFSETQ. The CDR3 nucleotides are TGCGCCAGCAGCTTGAAAGGGGACGGGGAGCTGTTTTTT. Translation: CASSLKGDGELFF. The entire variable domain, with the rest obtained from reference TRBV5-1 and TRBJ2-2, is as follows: KAGVTQTPRYLIKTRGQQVTLSCSPISGHRSVSWYQQTPGQGLQFLFEYFSETQRNKGNFPGRFSGRQFSNSRSEMNVSTLELGDSALYLCASSLKGDGELFFGEGSRLTVL.

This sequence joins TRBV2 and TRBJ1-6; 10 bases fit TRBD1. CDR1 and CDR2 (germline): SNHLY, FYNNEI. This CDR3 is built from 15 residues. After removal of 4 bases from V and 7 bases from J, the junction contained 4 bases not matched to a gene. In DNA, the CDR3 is TGTGCCAGCAGTGGACAGGGGGCTATGAATTCACCCCTCCACTTT. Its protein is CASSGQGAMNSPLHF.

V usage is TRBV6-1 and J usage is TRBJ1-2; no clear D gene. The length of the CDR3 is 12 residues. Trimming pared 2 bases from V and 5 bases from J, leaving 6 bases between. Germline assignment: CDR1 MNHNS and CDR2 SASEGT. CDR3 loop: CASSEIGYGYTF. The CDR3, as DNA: TGTGCCAGCAGTGAAATCGGGTATGGCTACACCTTC.

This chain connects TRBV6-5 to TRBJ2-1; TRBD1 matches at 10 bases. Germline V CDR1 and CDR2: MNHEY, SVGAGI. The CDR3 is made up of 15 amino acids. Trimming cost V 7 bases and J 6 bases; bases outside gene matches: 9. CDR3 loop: CASTGQGGAINEQFF. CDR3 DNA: TGTGCCAGCACTGGACAGGGGGGGGCCATCAATGAGCAGTTCTTC.

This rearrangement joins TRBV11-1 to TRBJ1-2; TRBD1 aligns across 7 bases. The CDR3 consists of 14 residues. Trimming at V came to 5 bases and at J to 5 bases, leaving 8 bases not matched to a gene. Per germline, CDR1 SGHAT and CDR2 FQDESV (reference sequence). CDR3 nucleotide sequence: TGTGCCAGCAGCCTGGGACAGACTCGATATGGCTACACCTTC. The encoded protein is CASSLGQTRYGYTF.

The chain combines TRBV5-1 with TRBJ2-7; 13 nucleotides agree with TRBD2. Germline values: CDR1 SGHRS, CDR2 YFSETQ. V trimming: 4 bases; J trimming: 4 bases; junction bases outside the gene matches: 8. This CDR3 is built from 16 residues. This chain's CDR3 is CASSRPWTSGSYEQYF. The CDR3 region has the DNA TGCGCCAGCAGCCGCCCGTGGACTAGCGGGAGTTACGAGCAGTACTTC. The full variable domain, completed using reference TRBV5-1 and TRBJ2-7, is KAGVTQTPRYLIKTRGQQVTLSCSPISGHRSVSWYQQTPGQGLQFLFEYFSETQRNKGNFPGRFSGRQFSNSRSEMNVSTLELGDSALYLCASSRPWTSGSYEQYFGPGTRLTVT.

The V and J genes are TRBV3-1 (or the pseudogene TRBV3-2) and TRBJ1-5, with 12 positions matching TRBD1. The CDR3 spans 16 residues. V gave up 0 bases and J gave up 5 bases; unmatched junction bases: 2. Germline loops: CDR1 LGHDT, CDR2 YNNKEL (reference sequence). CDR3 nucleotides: TGTGCCAGCAGCCAAGACGGGACAGGGGGCTATCAGCCCCAGCATTTT. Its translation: CASSQDGTGGYQPQHF.

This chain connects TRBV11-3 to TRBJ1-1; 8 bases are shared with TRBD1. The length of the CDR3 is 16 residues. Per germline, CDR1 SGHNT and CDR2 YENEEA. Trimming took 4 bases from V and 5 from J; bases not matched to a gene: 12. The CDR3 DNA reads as TGTGCCAGCAGCTCCCCGGGACTGACAGGGGATACTGAAGCTTTCTTT. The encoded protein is CASSSPGLTGDTEAFF. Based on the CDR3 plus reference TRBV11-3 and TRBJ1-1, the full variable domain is EAGVVQSPRYKIIEKKQPVAFWCNPISGHNTLYWYLQNLGQGPELLIRYENEEAVDDSQLPKDRFSAERLKGVDSTLKIQPAELGDSAVYLCASSSPGLTGDTEAFFGQGTRLTVV.

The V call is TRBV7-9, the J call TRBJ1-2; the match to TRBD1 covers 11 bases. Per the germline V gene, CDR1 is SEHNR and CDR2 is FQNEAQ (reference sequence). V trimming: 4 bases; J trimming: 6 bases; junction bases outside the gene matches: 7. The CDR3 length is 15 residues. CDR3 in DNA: TGTGCCAGCAGCTACCGGGACAGGGGGTCAGATGGCTACACCTTC. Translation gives CASSYRDRGSDGYTF.

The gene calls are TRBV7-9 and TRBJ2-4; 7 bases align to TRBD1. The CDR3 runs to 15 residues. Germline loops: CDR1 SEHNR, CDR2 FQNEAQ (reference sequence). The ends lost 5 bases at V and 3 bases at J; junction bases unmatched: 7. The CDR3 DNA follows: TGTGCCAGCAGCAACACAGGGGTACACAAAAACATTCAGTACTTC. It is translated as CASSNTGVHKNIQYF. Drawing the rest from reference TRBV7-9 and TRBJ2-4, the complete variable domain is DTGVSQNPRHKITKRGQNVTFRCDPISEHNRLYWYRQTLGQGPEFLTYFQNEAQLEKSRLLSDRFSAERPKGSFSTLEIQRTEQGDSAMYLCASSNTGVHKNIQYFGAGTRLSVL.

The CDR3 protein is CASSDRGWGDEQFF. CDR3 nucleotides: TGTGCCAGCAGTGACAGGGGGTGGGGGGATGAGCAGTTCTTC. This chain links TRBV6-1 with TRBJ2-1; tentative D call: TRBD1 (7 bases). In germline, CDR1 is MNHNS, CDR2 SASEGT. The CDR3 has 14 residues. Trimming pared 3 bases from V and 8 bases from J, leaving 14 bases between.

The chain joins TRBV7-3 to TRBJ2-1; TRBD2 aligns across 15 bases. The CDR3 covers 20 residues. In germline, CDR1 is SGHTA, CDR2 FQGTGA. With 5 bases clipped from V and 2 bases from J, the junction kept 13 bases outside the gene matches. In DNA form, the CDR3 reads TGTGCCAGCAGCCCCTTGGGGCGGGGACTAGCGGGAGGAACCTACAATGAGCAGTTCTTC. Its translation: CASSPLGRGLAGGTYNEQFF.